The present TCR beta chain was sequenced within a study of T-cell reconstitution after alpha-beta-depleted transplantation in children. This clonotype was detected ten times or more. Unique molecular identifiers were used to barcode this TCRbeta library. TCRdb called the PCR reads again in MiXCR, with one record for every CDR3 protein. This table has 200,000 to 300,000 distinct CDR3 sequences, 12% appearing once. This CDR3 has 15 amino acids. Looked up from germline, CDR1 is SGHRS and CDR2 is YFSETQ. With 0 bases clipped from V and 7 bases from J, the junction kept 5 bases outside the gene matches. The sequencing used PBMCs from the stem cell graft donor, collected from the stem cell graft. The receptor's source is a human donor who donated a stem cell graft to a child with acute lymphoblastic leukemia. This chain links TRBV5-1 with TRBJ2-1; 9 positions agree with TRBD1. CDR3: CASSLGGQGRNEQFF. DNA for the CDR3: TGCGCCAGCAGCTTGGGTGGACAGGGGCGGAATGAGCAGTTCTTC.